This TCR beta chain was retrieved from a study of cytomegalovirus exposure and HLA in healthy donors. Study-level results: Likely technical artifact: a cluster of highly shared sequence variants.

For this clone: Its antigen is as yet unknown.

Use of 60 Vbeta and 13 Jbeta primers characterized the PCR. The repertoire was sequenced with immunoSEQ multiplex PCR; TCRdb's copy has only in-frame clones and lacks some. The table records about 89,000 clones, around 83% of them present only once. The sequenced sample was PBMCs. The sequence was collected from a female donor in good health and CMV-seropositive.

CDR3 bases: TGTGCCAGCAGCCCAGGGGGTCCAAGCTACGAGCAGTACTTC. Protein sequence: CASSPGGPSYEQYF. The chain has TRBV28 and TRBJ2-7; 7 positions agree with TRBD1. CDR1 and CDR2 from the germline V gene are MDHEN and SYDVKM. This CDR3 is built from 14 residues. Losses at the gene ends were 6 bases for V and 3 bases for J; bases not matched to a gene: 8.